This T cell receptor beta chain stems from a study of T cells in Graves' hyperthyroidism and ophthalmopathy. Overall study: Peripheral blood was collected at initial diagnosis, before any treatment.

This clonotype was picked up a small number of times. Its antigen is undetermined. The study, taken as a whole, reports: Ophthalmopathy, which appeared later, was predicted by the model a median around 6.9 months before onset.

Using RNA transcripts as the source, TCR beta CDR3 regions were amplified. TCR CDR3 underwent first-round RT-PCR with the HTBI primer set. A single record per CDR3 protein comes from TCRdb applying MiXCR to the multiplex PCR reads. Altogether more than 300,000 distinct CDR3 sequences are present, about 14% being singletons, with the ten largest covering 20% to 25%. Among the patients, aged 18 to 65, hyperthyroidism was newly diagnosed and had lasted under 2 months. V was pared by 3 bases and J by 5 bases, with 11 bases of the junction left unmatched. The germline CDR1 and CDR2 sequences are MNHEY and SVGAGI. The CDR3 is made up of 17 amino acids.

The chain combines TRBV6-5 with TRBJ1-4; 8 bases fit TRBD1. The sequenced sample consisted of blood. This clonotype was obtained from a woman aged 30 to 39 with Graves' hyperthyroidism. CDR3 in amino acids: CASSYKGGGTGNEKLFF. CDR3 coding DNA: TGTGCCAGCAGTTATAAGGGGGGGGGGACAGGCAATGAAAAACTGTTTTTT.